The 2 T cell receptor beta chains given below trace back to one sample, sequenced in a study of blood T cells in healthy people across ages. The use of a sample-barcoded 5' primer and a J-beta primer mix characterized a second PCR of about 7 to 12 cycles. TCRdb passed the 5' RACE reads through MiXCR, listing each CDR3 protein once. The sample holds 1.5 million to 2 million distinct CDR3 sequences, about 28% seen once. Input material: blood. These receptors all stem from a woman aged 30 to 39 in good health.

Here the CDR3 reads CASSLTSGSRSEQFF. The CDR3 nucleotides are TGTGCCAGCAGTTTGACTAGCGGGAGTCGTAGTGAGCAGTTCTTC. The chain joins TRBV27 to TRBJ2-1; TRBD2 matches 12 bases. From germline, CDR1 is MNHEY and CDR2 SMNVEV (reference sequence). V trimming: 3 bases; J trimming: 9 bases; junction bases outside the gene matches: 6. The CDR3 contains 15 residues.

About this clonotype: An end of the junction does not agree with germline; a read error may underlie this. The chain couples TRBV11-2 to TRBJ2-1; 15 bases fit TRBD2. Per germline, CDR1 SGHAT and CDR2 FQNNGV. The CDR3 spans 16 residues. This chain's CDR3 is CACSSGTSGGNNEQFF. For the CDR3, the DNA is TGTGCCTGCAGCTCCGGGACTAGCGGGGGGAACAATGAGCAGTTCTTC.